The rows below give T cell receptor beta chains drawn from one sample of a study of shared clonotypes between healthy human individuals. Clones were sequenced by immunoSEQ multiplex PCR, and TCRdb holds only the in-frame ones, with some missing. This sample has 2 million to 3 million clones, with 90% to 95% found just once. The specimen sequenced was naive CD4+ T cells sorted from blood. Source of these receptors: a man between 18 and 35 years old in good health. Both conserved end residues are trimmed from each CDR3. Each record gives: V gene, clone size, CDR3 protein. The listing skips clone size in some rows; elsewhere it reads once, few, many or a size class.

TRBV6-1 NA ASSEGGATYNEQF
TRBV5-1 NA ASSLTLSSYNEQF
TRBV4-2 NA ASSPSLETGLYQPQH
TRBV29-1 NA SVARDTQETQY
TRBV5-4 once ASSLGSSYYEQY
TRBV5-1 once ASTFGGGAPNEKLF
TRBV5-4 NA ASSFRDSNEKLF
TRBV13 NA ASTPLLALSTDTQY
TRBV11-2 NA ASSMDYPYNEQF
TRBV18 NA ASSQQNGLAGVGEQY
TRBV6-5 NA ASSYGRDQPQH
TRBV19 NA ASSRQGYQPQH
TRBV5-1 NA ASSSESSYNSPLH
TRBV6-1 NA ASSPQGDQPQH
TRBV15 NA ATSRDRQGSEQY
TRBV5-1 NA ASSLEGTGAYEQY
TRBV7-9 once ASRRAGGTHYEQY
TRBV27 NA ASRGTSGRVSGELF
TRBV7-8 NA ASRPGTGGFKQY
TRBV30 NA AWRAQGGTSGGWFSYNEQF
TRBV5-6 NA ASSSLEDSQPYNEQF
TRBV11-2 NA ASSLDGGVGTDTQY
TRBV30 once AWSDPGAALYYGYT
TRBV5-1 NA ASSLKAGPETQY
TRBV7-9 NA ASSSGTYNEQF
TRBV19 NA ASTPLLAGSTDTQY
TRBV4-1 NA ASSQDQAGGPMDTQY
TRBV27 NA ASSPLYRGTKNIQY
TRBV6-1 NA ASKSSGGGYEQY
TRBV7-2 NA ASSSSGTVNTGELF
TRBV5-1 NA ASSLGGNPEAF
TRBV25-1 NA ASSPGLRYNEQF
TRBV6-5 NA ASRTLAANTGELF
TRBV5-1 NA ASSSAGQGFQEQF
TRBV6-5 few ASSYSGTGNSPLH
TRBV27 NA ASSLFPGTDTQY
TRBV28 NA ASIPTWGNTGELF
TRBV5-1 NA ASSWRRGEDTQY
TRBV28 NA ASSSVNTEAF
TRBV6-1 NA ASRAPGRNEKLF
TRBV7-3 NA ASSLTPTSGTYEQY
TRBV10-1 NA ASSPRLAGRETQY
TRBV6-4 NA ASSLERGGSDTQY
TRBV5-8 NA ASSLWDTGELF
TRBV2 once ASTRLATSYNEQF
TRBV11-2 NA ASSLVRLGWRQETQY
TRBV5-1 NA ASSLGASGELF
TRBV28 NA ASSTVEVGRYNEQF
TRBV6-6 NA ASSHEVSQPQH
TRBV18 NA ASSPLPAGDGYEQY
TRBV18 NA ASSPPGGNQPQH
TRBV7-9 NA ASSNRAHNNEKLF